A single sample gave rise to the 9 T cell receptor beta chains below, sequenced in a study of immune heterogeneity within non-small cell lung tumors. In a multiplex PCR, 32 V and 13 J primers amplified TCR beta CDR3. TCRdb itself ran the multiplex PCR reads through MiXCR, one entry per CDR3 protein. The sample carries around 6,000 distinct CDR3 sequences, 20% to 25% recorded once. Genomic DNA extracted from bulk tumor tissue served as template. A total of roughly 600 ng was used per sample. While surgery was under way, several biopsies spaced far apart were taken per primary tumor. Undergoing curative surgery were patients whose non-small cell lung cancer was untreated and newly diagnosed. Material: lung tumor tissue. The receptors were sampled from a female donor with non-small cell lung cancer.

Note on this clonotype: A read error may explain this, as a much larger clone is one base away. The CDR3 sequence: CASSQESGHGGLPQHF. The CDR3 DNA reads as TGTGCCAGCAGCCAAGAATCGGGACATGGAGGTTTGCCCCAGCATTTT. The chain links TRBV4-2 to TRBJ1-5; tentatively, D is TRBD1 (6 bases). Trimming left V 0 bases short and J 9 bases short, with 18 bases between. CDR3 size: 16 residues. In germline, CDR1 is LGHNA, CDR2 YNFKEQ.

This chain uses TRBV6-1 with TRBJ1-2; the match to TRBD1 covers 9 bases. With 7 bases clipped from V and 11 bases from J, the junction kept 5 bases outside the gene matches. Germline CDR1 MNHNS, CDR2 SASEGT. The CDR3 sequence is 11 residues long. CDR3 in DNA: TGTGCCAGCATAACAGGGGGCCATTACACCTTC. Its translation: CASITGGHYTF.

CDR3 DNA sequence: TGTGCCAGCAGCTTGGTCGGGGTCGCCACAGATACGCAGTATTTT. This sequence encodes CASSLVGVATDTQYF. The chain carries TRBV7-2 and TRBJ2-3, with a possible D match to TRBD2 (5 bases). This CDR3 is 15 amino acids long. The germline V gene has CDR1 SGHTA and CDR2 FQGNSA. V was pared by 3 bases and J by 2 bases, with 12 bases between.

This clonotype was observed a single time. This could be a read error, since a much larger clone is one nucleotide away. This chain uses TRBV19 with TRBJ1-2, with D uncertain. Germline V CDR1 and CDR2: LNHDA, SQIVND (reference sequence). The CDR3 totals 15 residues. V lost 4 bases to trimming and J lost 9 bases, with 21 bases between them. The chain's CDR3 is CASSTVDTRLYSYTF. The CDR3 DNA is TGTGCCAGTAGTACGGTCGACACAAGGTTATATAGCTACACCTTC.

By proportion, this clonotype is medium-sized (0.01 to 0.1%). The rearrangement links TRBV4-1 to TRBJ1-4; maybe TRBD1 (5 bases). In germline, CDR1 is MGHRA, CDR2 YSYEKL. Trimming stripped 0 bases from V and 4 bases from J, with 12 bases between. This CDR3 contains 16 residues. The CDR3, as DNA: TGCGCCAGCAGCCAAGAGGCGAGGGGCAATAATGAAAAACTGTTTTTT. Residues: CASSQEARGNNEKLFF.

The chain combines TRBV24-1 with TRBJ2-1; 9 nucleotides agree with TRBD1. The germline V gene has CDR1 KGHDR and CDR2 SFDVKD. CDR3 size: 16 residues. After removal of 4 bases from V and 9 bases from J, the junction contained 12 bases not matched to a gene. This chain's CDR3 is CATSDPGTGWHGEQFF. CDR3 DNA sequence: TGTGCCACCAGTGACCCCGGGACAGGGTGGCACGGTGAGCAGTTCTTC.

Within the sample, this clonotype is medium-sized. J is TRBJ2-7 and V is TRBV10-3; D is ambiguous. Germline lookup yields CDR1 ENHRY and CDR2 SYGVKD. The CDR3 runs to 15 residues. Trimming stripped 3 bases from V and 2 bases from J, with 14 bases between. The CDR3 region is CAISDLGPNTYEQYF. The CDR3 coding sequence is TGTGCCATCAGTGACCTCGGGCCTAACACCTACGAGCAGTACTTC.

This clonotype was seen more than once but under ten times. This clone may be a read error of a much larger clone one base away. The chain carries TRBV6-5 and TRBJ2-3; 8 positions agree with TRBD1. CDR1 and CDR2 (germline): MNHEY, SVGAGI. The CDR3 loop spans 16 amino acids. The CDR3: CASSNHRTGSTDMQYF. The CDR3 coding sequence is TGTGCCAGCAGTAACCATCGGACAGGGAGCACAGATATGCAGTATTTT.

By proportion, this clonotype is medium-sized (0.01 to 0.1%). The chain has TRBV19 and TRBJ2-2, with TRBD1 matching over 10 bases. With 9 bases clipped from V and 5 bases from J, the junction kept 6 bases outside the gene matches. The CDR3 has 14 residues. The germline gives CDR1 LNHDA, CDR2 SQIVND (reference sequence). This CDR3 reads CASREGQGTGELFF. The CDR3 region has the DNA TGTGCCAGCCGGGAGGGACAGGGGACCGGGGAGCTGTTTTTT.